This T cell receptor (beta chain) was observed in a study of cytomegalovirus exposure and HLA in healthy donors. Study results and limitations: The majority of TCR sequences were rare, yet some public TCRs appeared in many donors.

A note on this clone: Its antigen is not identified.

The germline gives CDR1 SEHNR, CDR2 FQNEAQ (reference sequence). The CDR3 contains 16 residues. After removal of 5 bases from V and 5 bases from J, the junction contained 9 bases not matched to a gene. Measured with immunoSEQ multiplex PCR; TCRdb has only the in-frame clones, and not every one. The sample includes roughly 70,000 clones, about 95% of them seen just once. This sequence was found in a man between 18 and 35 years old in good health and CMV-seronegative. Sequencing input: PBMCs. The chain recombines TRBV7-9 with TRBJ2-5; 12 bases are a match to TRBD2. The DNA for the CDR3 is TGTGCCAGCAGCCGGATCCTAGCGGGGGGGCTGGAGACCCAGTACTTC. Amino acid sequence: CASSRILAGGLETQYF.